The rows below give T cell receptor beta chains drawn from one sample of a study of blood T cell repertoires in COVID-19. Assay used: immunoSEQ multiplex PCR; TCRdb lists only in-frame clones, some missing. The sample holds 150,000 to 200,000 clones, roughly 87% seen once. Material: PBMCs or T cells enriched from blood (not recorded which). Receptor source: a human donor with acute COVID-19. The donor label of this sample is uncertain. Both conserved end residues are part of each CDR3. Fields, in order: clone size, J gene, V gene, CDR3 protein. A row's size may be missing; if present it is once, few, many or a size class.

size: NA
J: TRBJ1-3
V: TRBV7-8
CDR3: CASSRTGDSGNTIYF

size: NA
J: TRBJ2-6
V: TRBV19
CDR3: CASSATGSGGANVLTF

size: NA
J: TRBJ2-2
V: TRBV12-3/TRBV12-4
CDR3: CASSSLNTGELFF

size: few
J: TRBJ1-1
V: TRBV7-9
CDR3: CASSVPGNTEAFF

size: NA
J: TRBJ2-7
V: TRBV3-1/TRBV3-2
CDR3: CASSLQGSYEQYF

size: NA
J: TRBJ2-2
V: TRBV2
CDR3: CASTVNRAVGELFF

size: NA
J: TRBJ1-2
V: TRBV30
CDR3: CAWSVGGVRVHNYGYTF

size: NA
J: TRBJ2-5
V: TRBV19
CDR3: CASRDTQETQYF

size: NA
J: TRBJ2-7
V: TRBV6-5
CDR3: CASRPNWDRVHEQYF

size: few
J: TRBJ1-6
V: TRBV10-3
CDR3: CAISWDSHNSPLHF

size: NA
J: TRBJ2-2
V: TRBV19
CDR3: CASGVLAGLTNTGELFF

size: NA
J: TRBJ1-1
V: TRBV2
CDR3: CASRTGLTEAFF

size: NA
J: TRBJ2-5
V: TRBV2
CDR3: CASSEGGQQETQYF

size: few
J: TRBJ2-5
V: TRBV27
CDR3: CASSPRTGGPSTQYF

size: NA
J: TRBJ1-5
V: TRBV6-5
CDR3: CASSYSGSQPQHF

size: once
J: TRBJ1-1
V: TRBV12-3/TRBV12-4
CDR3: CASSPYSNTEAFF

size: NA
J: TRBJ2-7
V: TRBV12-3/TRBV12-4
CDR3: CASSLGQGSEQYF